The following is a T cell receptor (beta chain) sequence with its context. The source of the sample is a study of T cells expressing NK-cell markers. CDR3 length: 13 amino acids. The germline gives CDR1 DFQATT, CDR2 SNEGSKA (reference sequence). The authors generated TCR beta cDNA through 5'RACE template switching with UMIs. TCRdb derives one entry per CDR3 protein from the 5' RACE reads, leaving out DNA. Recorded for this sample: tens of thousands of distinct CDR3 sequences. This chain links TRBV20-1 with TRBJ2-6; TCRdb calls TRBD1, which cannot be checked without DNA. The sequence was collected from a woman aged 18 to 75 in good health. The material sequenced was blood T cells: a sorted CD56 or NKG2C T cell subset, CD4+ or CD8+ T cells, or bulk PBMC T cells (not recorded which). The chain's CDR3 is CSAGTGRANVLTF.